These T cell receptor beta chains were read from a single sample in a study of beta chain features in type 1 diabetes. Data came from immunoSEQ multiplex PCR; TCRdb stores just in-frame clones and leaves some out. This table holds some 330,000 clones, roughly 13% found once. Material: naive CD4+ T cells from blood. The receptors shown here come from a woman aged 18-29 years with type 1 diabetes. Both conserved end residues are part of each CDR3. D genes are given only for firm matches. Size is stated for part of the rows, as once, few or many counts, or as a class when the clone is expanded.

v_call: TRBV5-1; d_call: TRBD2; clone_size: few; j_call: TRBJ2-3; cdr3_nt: TGCGCCAGCAGCTTCGGGAGCGGGGTTGGCACAGATACGCAGTATTTT; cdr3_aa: CASSFGSGVGTDTQYF
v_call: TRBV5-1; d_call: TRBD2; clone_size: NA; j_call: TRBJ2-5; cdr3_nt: TGCGCCAGCAGCCCCGGGACTAAGGAGACCCAGTACTTC; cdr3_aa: CASSPGTKETQYF
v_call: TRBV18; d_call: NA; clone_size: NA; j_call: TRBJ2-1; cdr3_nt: TGTGCCAGCTCACCACCGACGGAGACTACGCAGGCCTACAATGAGCAGTTCTTC; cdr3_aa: CASSPPTETTQAYNEQFF
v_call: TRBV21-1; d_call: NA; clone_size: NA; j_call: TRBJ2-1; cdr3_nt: TGTGCCAGCAGCAAATCTCCCTCACGGGAGTACAATGAGCAGTTCTTC; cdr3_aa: CASSKSPSREYNEQFF
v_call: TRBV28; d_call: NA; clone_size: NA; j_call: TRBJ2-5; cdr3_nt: TGTGCCAGCAGTTTACGGCAAGAGACCCAGTACTTC; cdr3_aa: CASSLRQETQYF
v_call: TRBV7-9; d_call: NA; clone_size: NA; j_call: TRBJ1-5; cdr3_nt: TGTGCCAGCAGCGCCGGCGCAGGGCAGCCCCAGCATTTT; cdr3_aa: CASSAGAGQPQHF
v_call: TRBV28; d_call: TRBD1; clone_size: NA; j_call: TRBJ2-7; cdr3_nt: TGTGCCATCGAGGGACAGTACGAGCAGTACTTC; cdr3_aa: CAIEGQYEQYF
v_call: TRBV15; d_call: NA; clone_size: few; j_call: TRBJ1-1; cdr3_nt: TGTGCCACCAGCAGAGATCGGAGGGATTGGATGAACACTGAAGCTTTCTTT; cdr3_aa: CATSRDRRDWMNTEAFF
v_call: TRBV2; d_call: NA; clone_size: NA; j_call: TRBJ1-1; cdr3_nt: TGTGCCAGCAGTATAGACACGAACACTGAAGCTTTCTTT; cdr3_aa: CASSIDTNTEAFF
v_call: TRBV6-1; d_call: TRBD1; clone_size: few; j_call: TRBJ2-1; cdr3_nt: TGTGCCAGCGGCAAAACCGGGACAGGGATCAATGAGCAGTTCTTC; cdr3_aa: CASGKTGTGINEQFF
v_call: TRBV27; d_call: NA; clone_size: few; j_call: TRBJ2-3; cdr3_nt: TGTGCCAGCAGTCCTATGTCGGGGGGCCATAGTACGCAGTATTTT; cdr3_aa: CASSPMSGGHSTQYF
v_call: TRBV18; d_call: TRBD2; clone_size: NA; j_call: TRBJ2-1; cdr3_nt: TGTGCCAGCTCACTTCCCGGGACTAGGGCCTACAATGAGCAGTTCTTC; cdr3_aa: CASSLPGTRAYNEQFF
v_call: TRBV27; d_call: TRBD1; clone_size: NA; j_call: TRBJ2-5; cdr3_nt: TGTGCCAGCAGTTTATCGGGGACAGGGGTGAAGACCCAGTACTTC; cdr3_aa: CASSLSGTGVKTQYF
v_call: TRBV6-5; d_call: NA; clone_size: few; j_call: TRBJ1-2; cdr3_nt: TGTGCCAGCAGTTACAAGGGGATTGGCTACACCTTC; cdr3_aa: CASSYKGIGYTF
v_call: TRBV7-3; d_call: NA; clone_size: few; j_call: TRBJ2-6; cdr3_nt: TGTGCCAGCAGCTTAGGCGGAATGTCTGGGGCCAACGTCCTGACTTTC; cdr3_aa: CASSLGGMSGANVLTF
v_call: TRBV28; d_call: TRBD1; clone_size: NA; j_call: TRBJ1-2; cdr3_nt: TGTGCCAGCAGCCTAAGGGGGCCGCTGACTAATGGCTACACCTTC; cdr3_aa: CASSLRGPLTNGYTF
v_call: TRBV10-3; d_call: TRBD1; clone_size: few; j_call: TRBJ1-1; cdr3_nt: TGTGCCATCAGGGGGACAGCCTCGAACACTGAAGCTTTCTTT; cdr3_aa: CAIRGTASNTEAFF
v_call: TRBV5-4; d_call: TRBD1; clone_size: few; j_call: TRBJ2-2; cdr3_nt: TGTGCCGGCAGGGGGCCGAACACCGGGGAGCTGTTTTTT; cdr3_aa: CAGRGPNTGELFF
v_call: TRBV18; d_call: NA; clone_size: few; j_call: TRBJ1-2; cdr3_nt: TGTGCCAGCTCACCAAGACAGGCTGATGGCTACACCTTC; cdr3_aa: CASSPRQADGYTF
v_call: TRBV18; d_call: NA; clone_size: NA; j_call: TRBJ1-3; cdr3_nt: TGTGCCAGCTCACCACGGCAGGAATACTCTGGAAACACCATATATTTT; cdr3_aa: CASSPRQEYSGNTIYF
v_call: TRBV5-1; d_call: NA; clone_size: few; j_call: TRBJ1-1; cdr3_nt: TGCGCCAGCAGCTTGGTGGGGCTGTGGGAAGCTTTCTTT; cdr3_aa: CASSLVGLWEAFF
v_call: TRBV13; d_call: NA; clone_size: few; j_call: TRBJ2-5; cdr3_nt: TGTGCCAGCAAGCCCCAAAATCAAGAGACCCAGTACTTC; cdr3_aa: CASKPQNQETQYF
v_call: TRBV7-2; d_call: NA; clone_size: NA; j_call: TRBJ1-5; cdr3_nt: TGTGCCAGCAGCTTTGGGCCCAATCAGCCCCAGCATTTT; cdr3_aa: CASSFGPNQPQHF
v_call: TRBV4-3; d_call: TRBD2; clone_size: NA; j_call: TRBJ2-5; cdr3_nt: TGCGCCAGCAGCCAAGAAGGTAGCGGGATCCAAGAGACCCAGTACTTC; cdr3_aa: CASSQEGSGIQETQYF
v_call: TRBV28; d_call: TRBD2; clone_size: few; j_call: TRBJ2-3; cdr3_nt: TGTGCCAGCAGCATACTATCGGGGGGGCGAAGAGATACGCAGTATTTT; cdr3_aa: CASSILSGGRRDTQYF
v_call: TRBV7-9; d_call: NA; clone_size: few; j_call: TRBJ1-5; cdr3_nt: TGTGCCAGCAGCCTATTGGGGAGTTATCAGCCCCAGCATTTT; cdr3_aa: CASSLLGSYQPQHF
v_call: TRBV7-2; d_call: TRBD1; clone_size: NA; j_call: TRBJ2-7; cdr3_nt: TGTGCCAGCAGGTCGGGACAGGGATTCGGCGAGCAGTACTTC; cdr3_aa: CASRSGQGFGEQYF
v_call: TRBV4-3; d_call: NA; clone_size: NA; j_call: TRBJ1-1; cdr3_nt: TGCGCCAGCAGCCAAATGGGTCGCACAGTAGGAGCTTTCTTT; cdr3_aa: CASSQMGRTVGAFF
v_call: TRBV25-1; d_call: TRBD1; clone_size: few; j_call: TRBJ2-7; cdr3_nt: TGTGCCAGCAGCGAGTCCGGGACAGGAGGCTACGAGCAGTACTTC; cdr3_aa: CASSESGTGGYEQYF
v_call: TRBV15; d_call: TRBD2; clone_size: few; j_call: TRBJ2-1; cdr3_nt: TGTGCCACCAGCAGAGATCGGGTAGCGGGAGGGCGGCATGAGCAGTTCTTC; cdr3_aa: CATSRDRVAGGRHEQFF
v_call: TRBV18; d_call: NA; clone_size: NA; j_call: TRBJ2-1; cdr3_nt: TGTGCCAGCTCACCACGGGGACAAGCACTCAATGAGCAGTTCTTC; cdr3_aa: CASSPRGQALNEQFF
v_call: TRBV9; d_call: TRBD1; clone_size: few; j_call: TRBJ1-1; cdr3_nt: TGTGCCAGCAGCCCCCGGACAGGGGAGGGAAAAGCTTTCTTT; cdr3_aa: CASSPRTGEGKAFF
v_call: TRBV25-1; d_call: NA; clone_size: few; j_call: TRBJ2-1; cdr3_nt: TGTGCCAGCAGGGGGAGCTCCTACAATGAGCAGTTCTTC; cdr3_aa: CASRGSSYNEQFF
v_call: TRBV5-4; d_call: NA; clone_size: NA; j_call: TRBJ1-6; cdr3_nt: TGTGCCAGCAGCTTGCAGGGGACTTCACCCCTCCACTTT; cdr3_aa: CASSLQGTSPLHF
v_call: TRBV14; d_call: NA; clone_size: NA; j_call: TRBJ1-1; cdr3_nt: TGTGCCAGCTCACGACAGGAAAACACTGAAGCTTTCTTT; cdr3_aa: CASSRQENTEAFF
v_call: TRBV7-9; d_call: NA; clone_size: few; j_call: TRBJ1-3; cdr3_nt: TGTGCCAGCAGCCTACGGGGAAACACCATATATTTT; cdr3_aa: CASSLRGNTIYF
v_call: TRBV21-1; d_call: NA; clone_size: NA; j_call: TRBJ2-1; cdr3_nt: TGTGCCAGCAGCCAGCCCGGGGGCTCCTACAATGAGCAGTTCTTC; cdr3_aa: CASSQPGGSYNEQFF
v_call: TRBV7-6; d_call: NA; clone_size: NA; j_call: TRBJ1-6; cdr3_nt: TGTGCCAGCAGCTTAGATCAGGGGAATTCACCCCTCCACTTT; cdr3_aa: CASSLDQGNSPLHF
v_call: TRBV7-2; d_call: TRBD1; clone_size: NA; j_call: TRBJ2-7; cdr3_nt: TGTGCCAGCAGCATCACCGGGACAGGTTCCTACGAGCAGTACTTC; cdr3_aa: CASSITGTGSYEQYF
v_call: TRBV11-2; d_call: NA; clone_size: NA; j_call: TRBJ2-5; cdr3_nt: TGTGCCAGCAGCTTTCGGGAGACCCAGTACTTC; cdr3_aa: CASSFRETQYF
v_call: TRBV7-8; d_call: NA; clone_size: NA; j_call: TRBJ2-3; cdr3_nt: TGTGCCAGCATCCGAGGGTCTAGCACAGATACGCAGTATTTT; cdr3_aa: CASIRGSSTDTQYF